Below, 23 T cell receptor beta chains from the same sample are listed, as sequenced in a study of shared clonotypes between healthy human individuals. Assay used: immunoSEQ multiplex PCR; TCRdb lists only in-frame clones, some missing. Among millions of clones listed, approximately 93% were seen once. Sequencing was performed on naive CD4+ T cells from PBMCs. Subset in this sample: CD45RA+ positively selected. The receptors here all came from a man between 18 and 29 years old in good health. Some clones in this sample may be carry-over from other donors' samples.

This clone showed up just once. This rearrangement joins TRBV28 to TRBJ1-4, with TRBD1 identical over 8 bases. Unmatched junction bases numbered 10, after V lost 8 bases and J lost 8 bases. The germline V gene has CDR1 MDHEN and CDR2 SYDVKM. CDR3 size: 14 residues. Written as DNA, the CDR3 is TGTGCCAGCCTCGGACAGGGCGGCTGGGAAAAACTGTTTTTT. Amino acid sequence: CASLGQGGWEKLFF. The entire variable domain, with the rest obtained from reference TRBV28 and TRBJ1-4, is as follows: DVKVTQSSRYLVKRTGEKVFLECVQDMDHENMFWYRQDPGLGLRLIYFSYDVKMKEKGDIPEGYSVSREKKERFSLILESASTNQTSMYLCASLGQGGWEKLFFGSGTQLSVL.

Notes on this clone: Other DNA sequences in this specimen translate into the identical CDR3. This sequence joins TRBV18 and TRBJ2-1, with 7 bases that match TRBD1. CDR3 length: 14 amino acids. With V trimmed by 3 bases and J by 4 bases, 3 bases remained unmatched. The V gene's germline CDR1 is KGHSH and CDR2 LQKENI. The chain's CDR3 is CASSPPRGYNEQFF. The CDR3 DNA reads as TGTGCCAGCTCACCGCCCAGGGGGTACAATGAGCAGTTCTTC.

The chain recombines TRBV28 with TRBJ1-4; a possible D gene is TRBD1 (5 bases). The CDR3 extends over 15 amino acids. CDR1 is MDHEN, CDR2 SYDVKM, per germline. The V end was cut by 5 bases, the J end by 8 bases, with 18 bases between. The DNA for the CDR3 is TGTGCCAGCAGTGCCCTTGGGGGGACTGAAGAAAAACTGTTTTTT. This sequence encodes CASSALGGTEEKLFF.

The rearrangement joins TRBV6-6 to TRBJ2-7, with D uncertain. The V end lost 0 bases, the J end lost 2 bases, and 5 bases lay between the germline ends. Germline CDR1 MNHNY, CDR2 SVGAGI (reference sequence). The CDR3 totals 13 residues. CDR3 amino acids: CASSYSSTYEQYF. In DNA form, the CDR3 reads TGTGCCAGCAGTTACTCGAGCACCTACGAGCAGTACTTC.

In its sample, this clone was seen once. This chain links TRBV5-1 with TRBJ2-7; D tentatively fits TRBD1 or TRBD2 (6 bases each). Trimming took off 4 bases at V and 3 bases at J, with 17 bases between the two ends. The CDR3 is 15 residues long. Germline V lookup: CDR1 SGHRS, CDR2 YFSETQ. The CDR3 DNA follows: TGCGCCAGCAGCAGCACAGGGAAAGCGGGCTACGAGCAGTACTTC. Residues: CASSSTGKAGYEQYF. Complete variable domain (other parts from reference TRBV5-1 and TRBJ2-7): KAGVTQTPRYLIKTRGQQVTLSCSPISGHRSVSWYQQTPGQGLQFLFEYFSETQRNKGNFPGRFSGRQFSNSRSEMNVSTLELGDSALYLCASSSTGKAGYEQYFGPGTRLTVT.

J is TRBJ2-7 and V is TRBV5-1; 9 bases map to TRBD1. This CDR3 is 14 amino acids long. The germline V gene encodes CDR1 SGHRS and CDR2 YFSETQ. V lost 2 bases and J lost 6; bases outside the gene matches: 6. CDR3 in DNA: TGCGCCAGCAGCTTCCGGGACAGGGTCAGCGAGCAGTACTTC. Its protein product is CASSFRDRVSEQYF.

The rearrangement links TRBV7-9 to TRBJ2-2; possibly TRBD2 for D (5 bases). Germline CDR1 SEHNR, CDR2 FQNEAQ (reference sequence). This CDR3 is built from 14 residues. Trimming took 5 bases from V and 6 from J, leaving 13 bases between them. This chain's CDR3 is CASSEGVRAGELFF. The CDR3 bases are TGTGCCAGCAGCGAGGGAGTGCGAGCCGGGGAGCTGTTTTTT.

The chain combines TRBV29-1 with TRBJ1-3; D is undetermined. The CDR3 is 13 residues long. Between the trimmed V and J ends, which lost 4 bases and 0 bases, there was a span of 7 bases. Germline V gives CDR1 SQVTM, CDR2 ANQGSEA. CDR3 region: CSVGAGSGNTIYF. CDR3 DNA: TGCAGCGTTGGGGCCGGCTCTGGAAACACCATATATTTT. Complete variable domain (other parts from reference TRBV29-1 and TRBJ1-3): SAVISQKPSRDICQRGTSLTIQCQVDSQVTMMFWYRQQPGQSLTLIATANQGSEATYESGFVIDKFPISRPNLTFSTLTVSNMSPEDSSIYLCSVGAGSGNTIYFGEGSWLTVV.

The V and J genes are TRBV6-5 and TRBJ1-2; 9 bases match TRBD1. The germline CDR1 and CDR2 sequences are MNHEY and SVGAGI. The CDR3 is 15 amino acids. The V gene end was trimmed by 6 bases and the J gene end by 4 bases; junction bases not matched to a gene: 9. The CDR3 DNA follows: TGTGCCAGCAGACCCGGCGGGACAGGGTCCTATGGCTACACCTTC. It specifies CASRPGGTGSYGYTF.

This chain uses TRBV28 with TRBJ2-3; 9 bases map to TRBD1. The germline gives CDR1 MDHEN, CDR2 SYDVKM. J lost 3 bases, V lost 7 bases, and 5 bases had no gene match. The CDR3 length is 14 residues. The CDR3: CASNLGQGTDTQYF. CDR3 bases: TGTGCCAGCAATTTGGGACAGGGAACAGATACGCAGTATTTT. The full variable domain, in which reference TRBV28 and TRBJ2-3 provide the parts outside the CDR3, is DVKVTQSSRYLVKRTGEKVFLECVQDMDHENMFWYRQDPGLGLRLIYFSYDVKMKEKGDIPEGYSVSREKKERFSLILESASTNQTSMYLCASNLGQGTDTQYFGPGTRLTVL.

The rearrangement joins TRBV13 to TRBJ1-1, with 9 bases identical to TRBD1. The V segment lost 4 bases and the J segment 11 bases; nucleotides outside the gene matches: 11. CDR3 length: 14 residues. Looked up from germline, CDR1 is PRHDT and CDR2 is FYEKMQ (reference sequence). CDR3 sequence (DNA): TGTGCCAGCAGCTCTCGGACAGGGGTCGTTTATGCTTTCTTT. Amino acid sequence: CASSSRTGVVYAFF.

The chain joins TRBV5-1 to TRBJ2-3, with 10 positions matching TRBD1. The trim removed 2 bases at V and 5 bases at J, leaving 5 bases unmatched. CDR1 and CDR2 from the germline V gene are SGHRS and YFSETQ. The CDR3 length is 15 residues. For the CDR3, the DNA is TGCGCCAGCAGCTTCGACAGGGGGCAGGGAGATACGCAGTATTTT. Translation gives CASSFDRGQGDTQYF. Together with reference TRBV5-1 and TRBJ2-3, the CDR3 gives the full variable domain: KAGVTQTPRYLIKTRGQQVTLSCSPISGHRSVSWYQQTPGQGLQFLFEYFSETQRNKGNFPGRFSGRQFSNSRSEMNVSTLELGDSALYLCASSFDRGQGDTQYFGPGTRLTVL.

The rearrangement uses TRBV10-1 and TRBJ1-1; D not resolved. CDR1 is WNHNN, CDR2 SYGVQD, per germline (reference sequence). The germline V and J ends were trimmed by 2 bases and 0 bases, with 10 bases remaining between them. CDR3 size: 15 residues. The CDR3 sequence: CASSEATVMNTEAFF. Here the CDR3 DNA reads TGCGCCAGCAGTGAGGCGACGGTAATGAACACTGAAGCTTTCTTT.

This clone was counted a single time. The chain employs TRBV5-1 and TRBJ2-5; no definite D call. Trimming cost V 4 bases and J 5 bases, with 9 bases left between them. Germline loops: CDR1 SGHRS, CDR2 YFSETQ. The CDR3 contains 12 residues. CDR3 sequence (DNA): TGCGCCAGCAGCCGGATCGGCGAGACCCAGTACTTC. Its protein is CASSRIGETQYF. Together with reference TRBV5-1 and TRBJ2-5, the CDR3 gives the full variable domain: KAGVTQTPRYLIKTRGQQVTLSCSPISGHRSVSWYQQTPGQGLQFLFEYFSETQRNKGNFPGRFSGRQFSNSRSEMNVSTLELGDSALYLCASSRIGETQYFGPGTRLLVL.

Here the CDR3 reads CASSVAPSSGETQYF. The CDR3 DNA reads as TGTGCCAGCAGCGTAGCTCCGAGCTCGGGGGAGACCCAGTACTTC. The chain carries TRBV9 and TRBJ2-5; D perhaps matches TRBD2 (5 bases). Germline V CDR1 and CDR2: SGDLS, YYNGEE. The CDR3 is 15 residues long. The V end was cut by 0 bases, the J end by 5 bases, with 14 bases between.

V is TRBV19 and J is TRBJ2-1, with TRBD2 matching over 13 bases. Germline V CDR1 and CDR2: LNHDA, SQIVND (reference sequence). V lost 7 bases and J lost 7; bases outside the gene matches: 10. CDR3 length: 16 residues. The CDR3 DNA reads TGTGCCAGTACCCCCCTGACTAGCGGGAGGTTAAATGAGCAGTTCTTC. Translated, it gives CASTPLTSGRLNEQFF.

This clone was seen a handful of times. V and J are TRBV28 and TRBJ1-5; D is undetermined. From germline, CDR1 is MDHEN and CDR2 SYDVKM. The CDR3 covers 16 residues. Trimming left V 6 bases short and J 0 bases short, with 15 bases between. CDR3 in amino acids: CASSPSVLYSNQPQHF. CDR3 DNA sequence: TGTGCCAGCAGCCCGAGCGTCCTCTATAGCAATCAGCCCCAGCATTTT.

The genes are TRBV7-9 and TRBJ2-1; 7 bases agree with TRBD2. With 2 bases clipped from V and 4 bases from J, the junction kept 11 bases outside the gene matches. CDR1 is SEHNR, CDR2 FQNEAQ, per germline (reference sequence). CDR3 length equals 17 residues. In DNA form, the CDR3 reads TGTGCCAGCAGCTTACTCGGGATAGCGGGCATTTACAATGAGCAGTTCTTC. Protein sequence: CASSLLGIAGIYNEQFF.

The rearrangement uses TRBV7-9 and TRBJ1-1; no reliable D call. The CDR3 runs 12 residues. Between the trimmed V and J ends, which lost 7 bases and 3 bases, there was a span of 9 bases. Germline V gene sequence: CDR1 SEHNR, CDR2 FQNEAQ (reference sequence). CDR3 residues: CASTPHYTEAFF. CDR3 bases: TGTGCCAGCACCCCACACTACACTGAAGCTTTCTTT.

This chain links TRBV6-1 with TRBJ1-1; D is possibly TRBD1 (6 bases). V lost 6 bases and J 0 bases, leaving 14 bases between the germline ends. The CDR3 sequence is 15 residues long. Germline V gene sequence: CDR1 MNHNS, CDR2 SASEGT. This CDR3 reads CASRRETGLNTEAFF. The CDR3 nucleotides are TGTGCCAGCAGACGCGAGACAGGACTGAACACTGAAGCTTTCTTT.

The chain combines TRBV6-6 with TRBJ2-2, with a tentative D call TRBD1 (6 bases). The CDR3 spans 14 residues. CDR1 and CDR2 from the germline V gene are MNHNY and SVGAGI (reference sequence). V dropped 2 bases and J dropped 6 bases, with 10 bases sitting between them. The CDR3 region is CASSYGQTAGELFF. The DNA for the CDR3 is TGTGCCAGCAGTTACGGACAGACCGCCGGGGAGCTGTTTTTT.

Written as DNA, the CDR3 is TGTGCCAGCAGCTTAGGGGGACTAGCGGGAGGACTTGCAGATACGCAGTATTTT. Its protein product is CASSLGGLAGGLADTQYF. The gene calls are TRBV7-2 and TRBJ2-3; 15 nucleotides agree with TRBD2. Germline loops: CDR1 SGHTA, CDR2 FQGNSA. The CDR3 extends over 18 amino acids. V shed 1 base, J shed 4 bases, and the junction held 6 bases outside the gene matches.

The gene calls are TRBV1 and TRBJ2-3; the D call of TRBD2 is as the table states it, not checked on the DNA. TRBV1 is described as a pseudogene. The CDR3 is 15 residues long. The CDR3 reads CTSSQTSGSTDTQYF. CDR3 DNA sequence: TGCACCAGCAGCCAAACTAGCGGTAGCACAGATACGCAGTATTTT.